A selection of T cell receptor beta chains follows, all from one sample in a study of blood T cell repertoires in COVID-19. Profiling relied on immunoSEQ multiplex PCR, and the TCRdb table lists in-frame clones only, not all of them. The repertoire holds around 140,000 clones, with under 90% as singletons. The sequenced sample consisted of peripheral blood. Receptors originate from a human donor in a cohort sampled during active COVID-19. Each CDR3 is given with its conserved first and last residue. The D gene is left open where the match is weak. Size tells how often a clone was seen (once, few, many) or the class of an expanded clone, and some rows leave it out.

j_call: TRBJ2-7; d_call: -; clone_size: -; v_call: TRBV7-8; cdr3_nt: TGTGCCAGCAGCCCCGTTGCGGGGTGGACGGGCGAGCAGTACTTC; cdr3_aa: CASSPVAGWTGEQYF
j_call: TRBJ2-3; d_call: -; clone_size: -; v_call: TRBV18; cdr3_nt: TGTGCCAGCTCACGCTCGGGACAAAATACGCAGTATTTT; cdr3_aa: CASSRSGQNTQYF
j_call: TRBJ1-1; d_call: -; clone_size: -; v_call: TRBV5-4; cdr3_nt: TGTGCCAGCAGCCAACAGGGTTTACGTAACACTGAAGCTTTCTTT; cdr3_aa: CASSQQGLRNTEAFF
j_call: TRBJ1-1; d_call: -; clone_size: -; v_call: TRBV18; cdr3_nt: TGTGCCAGCTCGTCGACTAAGAACACTGAAGCTTTCTTT; cdr3_aa: CASSSTKNTEAFF
j_call: TRBJ1-2; d_call: TRBD1; clone_size: once; v_call: TRBV11-1; cdr3_nt: TGTGCCAGCAGCCCGGACAGGGGAAAGGAGGGCTACACCTTC; cdr3_aa: CASSPDRGKEGYTF
j_call: TRBJ2-2; d_call: -; clone_size: -; v_call: TRBV3-1/TRBV3-2; cdr3_nt: TGTGCCAGCATTAGCAGCTCGAACACCGGGGAGCTGTTTTTT; cdr3_aa: CASISSSNTGELFF
j_call: TRBJ2-3; d_call: -; clone_size: -; v_call: TRBV7-8; cdr3_nt: TGTGCCAGCAGCTTAGGGCGGTACACAGATACGCAGTATTTT; cdr3_aa: CASSLGRYTDTQYF
j_call: TRBJ2-6; d_call: TRBD1; clone_size: -; v_call: TRBV4-1; cdr3_nt: TGCGCCAGCAGCCCACCGGGACAGACCTCTGGGGCCAACGTCCTGACTTTC; cdr3_aa: CASSPPGQTSGANVLTF
j_call: TRBJ2-2; d_call: -; clone_size: -; v_call: TRBV4-3; cdr3_nt: TGCGCCAGCAGCCAGAGTGAAACCGGGGAGCTGTTTTTT; cdr3_aa: CASSQSETGELFF
j_call: TRBJ2-3; d_call: -; clone_size: -; v_call: TRBV4-3; cdr3_nt: TGCGCCAGCAGCCAAGAAGCAGGGGTGGGCGTTGATACGCAGTATTTT; cdr3_aa: CASSQEAGVGVDTQYF
j_call: TRBJ1-1; d_call: TRBD1; clone_size: -; v_call: TRBV4-3; cdr3_nt: TGCGCCAGCAGCCCGGGACAGGGAATGAACACTGAAGCTTTCTTT; cdr3_aa: CASSPGQGMNTEAFF
j_call: TRBJ2-3; d_call: TRBD1; clone_size: -; v_call: TRBV7-8; cdr3_nt: TGTGCCAGCAGCATGACAGGGGGCGCGGATACGCAGTATTTT; cdr3_aa: CASSMTGGADTQYF
j_call: TRBJ1-2; d_call: TRBD1; clone_size: -; v_call: TRBV6-5; cdr3_nt: TGTGCCAGCAGTTGGACAGGGGACAGTGGCTACACCTTC; cdr3_aa: CASSWTGDSGYTF
j_call: TRBJ2-5; d_call: TRBD2; clone_size: few; v_call: TRBV5-6; cdr3_nt: TGTGCCAGCAGCCTTTGGGCGGGAGGGCGAGAGACCCAGTACTTC; cdr3_aa: CASSLWAGGRETQYF
j_call: TRBJ2-3; d_call: TRBD2; clone_size: once; v_call: TRBV9; cdr3_nt: TGTGCCAGCAGCCAACCTCGACTAGCGGGGAAGACAGATACGCAGTATTTT; cdr3_aa: CASSQPRLAGKTDTQYF
j_call: TRBJ2-5; d_call: TRBD2; clone_size: -; v_call: TRBV7-9; cdr3_nt: TGTGCCAGCAGCTTGGATAGCGGGGGGGCCATAGAGACCCAGTACTTC; cdr3_aa: CASSLDSGGAIETQYF
j_call: TRBJ2-1; d_call: TRBD1; clone_size: -; v_call: TRBV5-5; cdr3_nt: TGTGCCAGCAGCCCGGGACAGGGGGGTAATGAGCAGTTCTTC; cdr3_aa: CASSPGQGGNEQFF
j_call: TRBJ2-2; d_call: -; clone_size: -; v_call: TRBV24-1; cdr3_nt: TGTGCCACCAGTGATTTGTGGACTAAGGGCACCGGGGAGCTGTTTTTT; cdr3_aa: CATSDLWTKGTGELFF
j_call: TRBJ1-2; d_call: TRBD1; clone_size: few; v_call: TRBV12-3/TRBV12-4; cdr3_nt: TGTGCCAGCAGTTTACTGGGACAGAGGTCCGAGTACTTC; cdr3_aa: CASSLLGQRSEYF
j_call: TRBJ1-2; d_call: -; clone_size: few; v_call: TRBV2; cdr3_nt: TGTGCCAGCAGTGAATGGGGGCAGGGGAACTATGGCTACACCTTC; cdr3_aa: CASSEWGQGNYGYTF
j_call: TRBJ2-1; d_call: -; clone_size: -; v_call: TRBV7-9; cdr3_nt: TGTGCCAGCAGCCGTTCGGGCAATGAGCAGTTCTTC; cdr3_aa: CASSRSGNEQFF
j_call: TRBJ2-7; d_call: -; clone_size: once; v_call: TRBV18; cdr3_nt: TGTGCCAGCTCACAACAGACTACCTACGAGCAGTACTTC; cdr3_aa: CASSQQTTYEQYF
j_call: TRBJ2-2; d_call: -; clone_size: few; v_call: TRBV6-5; cdr3_nt: TGTGCCAGCAGAAACAATCCTCAGGGGCCCGGGGAGCTGTTTTTT; cdr3_aa: CASRNNPQGPGELFF
j_call: TRBJ2-3; d_call: -; clone_size: -; v_call: TRBV27; cdr3_nt: TGTGCCAGCAGAGCCCCTTGGACATCTCGCACAGATACGCAGTATTTT; cdr3_aa: CASRAPWTSRTDTQYF